The present T cell receptor beta chain was sequenced within a study of control samples from healthy donors and cancer patients. After removal of 3 bases from V and 2 bases from J, the junction contained 7 bases not matched to a gene. This CDR3 is built from 16 residues. Germline assignment: CDR1 SGHRS and CDR2 YFSETQ. Profiling relied on immunoSEQ multiplex PCR, and the TCRdb table lists in-frame clones only, not all of them. The profile shows some 200,000 clones, approximately 92% of them singletons. The receptor comes from a young man in good health. Sequencing input: blood. The rearrangement uses TRBV5-1 and TRBJ1-5; 8 bases fit TRBD1. CDR3: CASSYGTGAGNQPQHF. For the CDR3, the DNA is TGCGCCAGCAGCTACGGGACAGGAGCGGGCAATCAGCCCCAGCATTTT.